This TCR beta chain is drawn from a study of blood T cell repertoires in COVID-19. TCRdb's copy holds only in-frame clones and misses some; the assay was immunoSEQ multiplex PCR. The table lists around 270,000 clones, around 84% of them singletons. Germline assignment: CDR1 KGHSH and CDR2 LQKENI. The CDR3 extends over 14 amino acids. J gave up 3 bases and V 5 bases, and 5 bases lay outside the gene matches. The sequence derives from a woman between 40 and 50 years old who had recovered from COVID-19. The sequencing sample was made of peripheral blood. V gene TRBV18 combines with J gene TRBJ1-1; 8 bases align to TRBD1. CDR3 sequence (DNA): TGTGCCAGCTCAGGCCAGACAGGGGACACTGAAGCTTTCTTT. Protein product: CASSGQTGDTEAFF.